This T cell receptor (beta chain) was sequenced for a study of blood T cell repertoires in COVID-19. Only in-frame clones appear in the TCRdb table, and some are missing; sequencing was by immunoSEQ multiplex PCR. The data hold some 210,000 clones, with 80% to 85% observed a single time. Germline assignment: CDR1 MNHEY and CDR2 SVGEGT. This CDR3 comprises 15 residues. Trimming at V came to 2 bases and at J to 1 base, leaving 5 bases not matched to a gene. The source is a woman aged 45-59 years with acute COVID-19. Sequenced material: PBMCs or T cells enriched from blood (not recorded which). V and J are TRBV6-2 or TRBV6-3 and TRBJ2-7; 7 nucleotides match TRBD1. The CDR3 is CASSYGTAFSYEQYF. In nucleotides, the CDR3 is TGTGCCAGCAGTTACGGGACAGCTTTTTCCTACGAGCAGTACTTC.